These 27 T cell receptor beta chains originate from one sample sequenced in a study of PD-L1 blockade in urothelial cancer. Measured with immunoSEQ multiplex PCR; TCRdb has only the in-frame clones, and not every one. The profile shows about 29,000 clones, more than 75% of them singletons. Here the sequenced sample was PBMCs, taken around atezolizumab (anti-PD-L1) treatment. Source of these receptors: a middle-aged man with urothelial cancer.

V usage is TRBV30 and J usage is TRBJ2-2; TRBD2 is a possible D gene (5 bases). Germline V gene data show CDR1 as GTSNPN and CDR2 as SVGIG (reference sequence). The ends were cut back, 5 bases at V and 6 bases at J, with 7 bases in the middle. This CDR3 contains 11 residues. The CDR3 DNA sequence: TGTGCCTGGGAGGAGGCCGGGGAGCTGTTTTTT. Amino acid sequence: CAWEEAGELFF.

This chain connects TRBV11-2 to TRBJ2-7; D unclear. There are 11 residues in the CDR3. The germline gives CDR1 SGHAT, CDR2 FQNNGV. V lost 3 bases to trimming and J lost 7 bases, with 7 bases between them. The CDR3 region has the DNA TGTGCCAGCAGCTTTCGCCGGGAGCAGTACTTC. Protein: CASSFRREQYF.

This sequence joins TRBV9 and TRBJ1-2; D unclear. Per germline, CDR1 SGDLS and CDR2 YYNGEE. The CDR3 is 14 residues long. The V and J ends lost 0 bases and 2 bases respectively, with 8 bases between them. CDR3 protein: CASSVGSVNYGYTF. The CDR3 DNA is TGTGCCAGCAGCGTAGGGTCAGTGAACTATGGCTACACCTTC. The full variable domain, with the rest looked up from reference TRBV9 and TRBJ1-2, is DSGVTQTPKHLITATGQRVTLRCSPRSGDLSVYWYQQSLDQGLQFLIQYYNGEERAKGNILERFSAQQFPDLHSELNLSSLELGDSALYFCASSVGSVNYGYTFGSGTRLTVV.

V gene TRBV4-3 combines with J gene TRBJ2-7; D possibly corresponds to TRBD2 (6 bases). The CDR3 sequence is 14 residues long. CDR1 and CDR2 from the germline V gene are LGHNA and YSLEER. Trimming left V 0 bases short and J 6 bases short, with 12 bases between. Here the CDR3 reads CASSQDPGRGEQYF. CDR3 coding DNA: TGCGCCAGCAGCCAAGACCCAGGGCGGGGCGAGCAGTACTTC.

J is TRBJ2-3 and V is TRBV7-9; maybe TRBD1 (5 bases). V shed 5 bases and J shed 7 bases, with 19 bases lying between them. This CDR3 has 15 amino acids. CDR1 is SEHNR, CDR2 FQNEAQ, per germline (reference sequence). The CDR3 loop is CASSTRTIIRNTQYF. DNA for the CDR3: TGTGCCAGCAGCACCAGGACAATAATCCGGAATACGCAGTATTTT.

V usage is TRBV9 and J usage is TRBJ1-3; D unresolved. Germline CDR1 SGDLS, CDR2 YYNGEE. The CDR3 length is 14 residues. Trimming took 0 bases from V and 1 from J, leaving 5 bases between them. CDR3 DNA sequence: TGTGCCAGCAGCGTAGACGGTTCTGGAAACACCATATATTTT. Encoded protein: CASSVDGSGNTIYF.

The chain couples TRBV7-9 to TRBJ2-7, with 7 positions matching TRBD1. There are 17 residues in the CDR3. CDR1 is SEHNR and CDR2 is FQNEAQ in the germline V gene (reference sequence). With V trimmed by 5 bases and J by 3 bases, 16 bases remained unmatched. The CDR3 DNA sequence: TGTGCCAGCAGCACCCCCCAGGGGGACGCCCCGAACTACGAGCAGTACTTC. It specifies CASSTPQGDAPNYEQYF.

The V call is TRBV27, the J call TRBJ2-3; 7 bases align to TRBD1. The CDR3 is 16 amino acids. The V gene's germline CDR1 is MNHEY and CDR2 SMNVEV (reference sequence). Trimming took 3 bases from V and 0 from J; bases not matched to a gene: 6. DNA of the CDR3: TGTGCCAGCAGTTTCCAGGGGGTTTTTAGCACAGATACGCAGTATTTT. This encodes CASSFQGVFSTDTQYF.

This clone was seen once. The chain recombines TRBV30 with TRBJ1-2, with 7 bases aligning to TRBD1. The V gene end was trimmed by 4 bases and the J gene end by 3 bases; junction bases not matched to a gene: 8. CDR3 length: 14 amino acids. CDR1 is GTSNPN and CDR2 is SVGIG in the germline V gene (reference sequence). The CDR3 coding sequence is TGTGCCTGGACCCAGAAAACAGGGGACTATGGCTACACCTTC. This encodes CAWTQKTGDYGYTF. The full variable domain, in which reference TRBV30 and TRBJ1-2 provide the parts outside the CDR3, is SQTIHQWPATLVQPVGSPLSLECTVEGTSNPNLYWYRQAAGRGLQLLFYSVGIGQISSEVPQNLSASRPQDRQFILSSKKLLLSDSGFYLCAWTQKTGDYGYTFGSGTRLTVV.

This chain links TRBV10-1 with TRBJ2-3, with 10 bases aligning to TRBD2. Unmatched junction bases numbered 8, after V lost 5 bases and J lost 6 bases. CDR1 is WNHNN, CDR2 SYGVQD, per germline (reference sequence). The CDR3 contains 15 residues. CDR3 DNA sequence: TGCGCCAGCAGTCGGGCTAGCGGGAGCTCGGATACGCAGTATTTT. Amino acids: CASSRASGSSDTQYF.

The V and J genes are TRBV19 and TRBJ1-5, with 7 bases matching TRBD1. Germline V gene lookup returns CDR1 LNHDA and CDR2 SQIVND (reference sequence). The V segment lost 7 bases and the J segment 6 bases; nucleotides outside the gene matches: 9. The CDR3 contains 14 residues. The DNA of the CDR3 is TGTGCCAGTACGATGACAGGGTTTCCTCAGCCCCAGCATTTT. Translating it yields CASTMTGFPQPQHF.

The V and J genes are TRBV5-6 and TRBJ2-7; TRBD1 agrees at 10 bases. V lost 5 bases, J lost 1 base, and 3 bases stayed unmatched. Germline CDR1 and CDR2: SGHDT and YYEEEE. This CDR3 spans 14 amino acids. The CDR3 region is CASSRDRGSYEQYF. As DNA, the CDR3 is TGTGCCAGCAGTCGGGACAGGGGTTCCTACGAGCAGTACTTC.

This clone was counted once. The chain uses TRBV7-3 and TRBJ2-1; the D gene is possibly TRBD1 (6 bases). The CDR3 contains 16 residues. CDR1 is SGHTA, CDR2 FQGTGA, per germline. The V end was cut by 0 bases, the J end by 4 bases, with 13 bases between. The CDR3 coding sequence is TGTGCCAGCAGCTTAACCGGGACACAGAAATACAATGAGCAGTTCTTC. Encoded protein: CASSLTGTQKYNEQFF.

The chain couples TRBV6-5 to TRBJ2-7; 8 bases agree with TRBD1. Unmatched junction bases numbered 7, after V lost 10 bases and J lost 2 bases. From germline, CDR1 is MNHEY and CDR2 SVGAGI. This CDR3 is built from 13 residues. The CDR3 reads CAIRDRTTYEQYF. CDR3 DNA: TGTGCCATCAGGGACAGGACAACCTACGAGCAGTACTTC.

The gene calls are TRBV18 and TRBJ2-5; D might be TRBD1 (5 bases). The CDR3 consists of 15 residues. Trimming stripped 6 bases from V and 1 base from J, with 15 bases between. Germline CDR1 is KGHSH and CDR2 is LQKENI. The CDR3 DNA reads TGTGCCAGCTCCCTACTTAAGGGGCCCCAAGAGACCCAGTACTTC. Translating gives CASSLLKGPQETQYF.

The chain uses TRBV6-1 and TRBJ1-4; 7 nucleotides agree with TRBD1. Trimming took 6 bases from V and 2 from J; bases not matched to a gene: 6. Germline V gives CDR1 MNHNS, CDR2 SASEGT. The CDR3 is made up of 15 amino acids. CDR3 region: CASRLQQGTNEKLFF. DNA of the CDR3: TGTGCCAGCAGACTGCAACAGGGGACTAATGAAAAACTGTTTTTT.

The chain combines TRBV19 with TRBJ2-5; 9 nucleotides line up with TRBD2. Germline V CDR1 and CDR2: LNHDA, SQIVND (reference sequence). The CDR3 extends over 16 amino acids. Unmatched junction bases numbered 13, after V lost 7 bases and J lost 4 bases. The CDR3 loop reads CASKGVGGRAGETQYF. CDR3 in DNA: TGTGCCAGTAAGGGGGTTGGCGGGAGGGCGGGAGAGACCCAGTACTTC.

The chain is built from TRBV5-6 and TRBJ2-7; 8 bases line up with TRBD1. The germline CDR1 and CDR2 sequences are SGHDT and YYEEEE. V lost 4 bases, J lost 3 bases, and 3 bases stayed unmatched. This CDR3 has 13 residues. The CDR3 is CASSPTGDYEQYF. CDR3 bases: TGTGCCAGCAGCCCGACAGGGGACTACGAGCAGTACTTC.

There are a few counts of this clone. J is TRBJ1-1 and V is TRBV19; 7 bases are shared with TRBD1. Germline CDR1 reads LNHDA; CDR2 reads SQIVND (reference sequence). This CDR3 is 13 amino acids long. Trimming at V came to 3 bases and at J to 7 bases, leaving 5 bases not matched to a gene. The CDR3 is CASSIEWTGEAFF. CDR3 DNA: TGTGCCAGTAGTATTGAATGGACAGGTGAAGCTTTCTTT.

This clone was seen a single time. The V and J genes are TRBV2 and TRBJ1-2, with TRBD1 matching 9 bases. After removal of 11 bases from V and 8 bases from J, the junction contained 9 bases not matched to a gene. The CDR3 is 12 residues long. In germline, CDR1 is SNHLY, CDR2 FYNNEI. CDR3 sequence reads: CAGDRGWEGYTF. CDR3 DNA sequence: TGTGCCGGAGACAGGGGGTGGGAAGGCTACACCTTC.

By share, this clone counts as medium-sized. The CDR3 DNA sequence: TGTGCCAGCAGTTTTATGGGGGGACAGCCCCAGCATTTT. It translates to CASSFMGGQPQHF. The chain is built from TRBV27 and TRBJ1-5; possible D gene TRBD1, 5 bases. Trimming stripped 3 bases from V and 7 bases from J, with 10 bases between. Germline CDR1 MNHEY, CDR2 SMNVEV (reference sequence). CDR3 length equals 13 residues.

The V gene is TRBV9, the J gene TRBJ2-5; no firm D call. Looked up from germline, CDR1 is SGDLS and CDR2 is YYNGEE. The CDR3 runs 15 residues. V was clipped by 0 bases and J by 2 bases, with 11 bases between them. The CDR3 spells CASSVVSGSQETQYF. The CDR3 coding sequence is TGTGCCAGCAGCGTAGTTTCAGGCAGTCAAGAGACCCAGTACTTC.

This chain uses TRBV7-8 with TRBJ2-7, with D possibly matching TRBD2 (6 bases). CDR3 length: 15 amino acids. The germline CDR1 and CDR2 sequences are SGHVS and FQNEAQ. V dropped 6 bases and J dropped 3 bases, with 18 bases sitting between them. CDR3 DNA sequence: TGTGCCAGCAGTTACCGGGACGGAGGGATCTACGAGCAGTACTTC. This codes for CASSYRDGGIYEQYF.

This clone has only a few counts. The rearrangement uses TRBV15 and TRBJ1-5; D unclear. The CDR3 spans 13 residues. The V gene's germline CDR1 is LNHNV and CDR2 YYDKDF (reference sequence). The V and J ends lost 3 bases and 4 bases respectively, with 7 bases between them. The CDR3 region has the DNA TGTGCCACCAGCAGTGAGCCAAATCAGCCCCAGCATTTT. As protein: CATSSEPNQPQHF.

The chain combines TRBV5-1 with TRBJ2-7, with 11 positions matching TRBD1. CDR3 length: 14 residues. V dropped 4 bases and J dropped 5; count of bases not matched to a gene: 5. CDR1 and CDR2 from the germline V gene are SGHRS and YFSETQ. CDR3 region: CASSQGQGVDEQYF. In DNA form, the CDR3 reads TGCGCCAGCAGCCAGGGACAGGGGGTCGACGAGCAGTACTTC.

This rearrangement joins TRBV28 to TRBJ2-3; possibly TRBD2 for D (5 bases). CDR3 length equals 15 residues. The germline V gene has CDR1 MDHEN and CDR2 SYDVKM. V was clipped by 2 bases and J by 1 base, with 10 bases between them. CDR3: CASSLNGVGTDTQYF. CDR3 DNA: TGTGCCAGCAGTTTAAACGGGGTAGGCACAGATACGCAGTATTTT.

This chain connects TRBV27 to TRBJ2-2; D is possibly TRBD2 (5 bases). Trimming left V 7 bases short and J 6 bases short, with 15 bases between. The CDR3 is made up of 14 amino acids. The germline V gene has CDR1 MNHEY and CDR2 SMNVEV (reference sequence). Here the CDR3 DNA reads TGTGCCAGCACCCTATTGACTAACCCCGGGGAGCTGTTTTTT. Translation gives CASTLLTNPGELFF.